The clone carrying this T cell receptor beta chain was seen a single time. The antigen remains undetermined. Method: immunoSEQ multiplex PCR; TCRdb's copy keeps in-frame clones and lacks some. This table holds roughly 35,000 clones, 88% found once. The data were taken from a study of OX40 agonist ivuxolimab in advanced cancers. Study-level background: Ivuxolimab doses were 0.01, 0.1, 0.3, 1.5, 3 or 10 mg/kg every 2 weeks. Participants averaged roughly 57 years of age (range 23 to 79) and were around 83% male. Study-wide points: In the expanded peripheral T cells, antigen specificity was never determined. Clones of CD4+ and CD8+ blood T cells grew by week 6 at doses of 0.1 to 3.0 mg/kg.

V shed 7 bases and J shed 9 bases, with 19 bases lying between them. Germline CDR1 SGHAT, CDR2 FQNNGV. CDR3 length: 14 residues. The chain joins TRBV11-2 to TRBJ2-1; D may be TRBD1 (6 bases). Sequencing used CD4+ or CD8+ T cells sorted from blood, obtained in a trial of the OX40 agonist ivuxolimab. This TCR derives from an adult with an advanced solid tumor such as melanoma, head and neck, liver or kidney cancer. The CDR3 spells CASTQRWGQPEQFF. The CDR3 DNA reads as TGTGCCAGCACCCAGAGGTGGGGGCAGCCTGAGCAGTTCTTC.